The 12 T cell receptor beta chains reported below all come from one sample, sequenced in a study of blood T cell repertoires in COVID-19. This table comes from immunoSEQ multiplex PCR, and its TCRdb copy is limited to in-frame clones, with some not included. The table lists fewer than 700,000 clones, roughly 91% of them singletons, with roughly 7.4% in the top ten. The source material was peripheral blood. The receptors come from a woman in her 50s with COVID-19, enrolled during active disease.

The V gene is TRBV11-1, the J gene TRBJ2-5; tentative D call: TRBD1 (5 bases). The germline V gene encodes CDR1 SGHAT and CDR2 FQDESV (reference sequence). Trimming cost V 4 bases and J 0 bases, with 9 bases left between them. The CDR3 covers 14 residues. The CDR3 DNA reads TGTGCCAGCAGCTATAACAGGCACCAAGAGACCCAGTACTTC. As protein: CASSYNRHQETQYF.

The chain combines TRBV6-5 with TRBJ1-2, with 8 bases aligning to TRBD1. Per germline, CDR1 MNHEY and CDR2 SVGAGI. V was pared by 2 bases and J by 8 bases, with 10 bases of the junction left unmatched. This CDR3 contains 15 residues. In nucleotides, the CDR3 is TGTGCCAGCAGTTACCCGGGACAGGCGCTTTCGGGCTACACCTTC. This sequence encodes CASSYPGQALSGYTF.

This clone was seen a handful of times. This rearrangement joins TRBV28 to TRBJ1-1; 8 nucleotides align to TRBD1. CDR1 is MDHEN, CDR2 SYDVKM, per germline. V lost 5 bases, J lost 11 bases, and 4 bases stayed unmatched. This CDR3 spans 11 amino acids. The CDR3 sequence is CASSQGARAFF. For the CDR3, the DNA is TGTGCCAGCAGTCAGGGGGCGCGGGCTTTCTTT. Based on the CDR3 plus reference TRBV28 and TRBJ1-1, the full variable domain is DVKVTQSSRYLVKRTGEKVFLECVQDMDHENMFWYRQDPGLGLRLIYFSYDVKMKEKGDIPEGYSVSREKKERFSLILESASTNQTSMYLCASSQGARAFFGQGTRLTVV.

This sequence joins TRBV7-2 and TRBJ1-1, with TRBD1 as a possible D gene (5 bases). Looked up from germline, CDR1 is SGHTA and CDR2 is FQGNSA. V lost 5 bases and J 5 bases, leaving 15 bases between the germline ends. The CDR3 extends over 14 amino acids. The CDR3 here is CASSTLRGGTEAFF. As DNA, the CDR3 is TGTGCCAGCAGCACCTTAAGGGGTGGAACTGAAGCTTTCTTT.

V and J are TRBV7-3 and TRBJ1-5; TRBD1 matches 11 bases. Germline assignment: CDR1 SGHTA and CDR2 FQGTGA. The CDR3 has 16 residues. V shed 5 bases, J shed 2 bases, and the junction held 5 bases outside the gene matches. This chain's CDR3 is CASSQRTGGCNQPQHF. The CDR3 DNA reads as TGTGCCAGCAGCCAAAGGACAGGGGGCTGCAATCAGCCCCAGCATTTT.

The chain joins TRBV12-3 or TRBV12-4 to TRBJ1-2, with D hard to call. V lost 3 bases and J lost 7, with 9 bases in between. The CDR3 extends over 12 amino acids. The CDR3, as DNA: TGTGCCAGCAGTTTCTCCCCCCGTGGCTACACCTTC. Amino acid sequence: CASSFSPRGYTF.

The chain uses TRBV11-2 and TRBJ2-1, with 8 bases aligning to TRBD2. With 5 bases clipped from V and 8 bases from J, the junction kept 8 bases outside the gene matches. Germline lookup yields CDR1 SGHAT and CDR2 FQNNGV. The CDR3 has 14 amino acids. CDR3 DNA: TGTGCCAGCAGCCGGGGGGGAGGGAGAGATGAGCAGTTCTTC. Translating it yields CASSRGGGRDEQFF.

DNA for the CDR3: TGTGCCACCAGTGTCAAGAGAAAGGACAGGGAAACCTCTGGAAACACCATATATTTT. Encoded protein: CATSVKRKDRETSGNTIYF. This chain uses TRBV24-1 with TRBJ1-3, with 8 bases matching TRBD1. CDR3 length equals 19 residues. V trimming: 5 bases; J trimming: 0 bases; junction bases outside the gene matches: 14. Germline loops: CDR1 KGHDR, CDR2 SFDVKD.

The chain combines TRBV19 with TRBJ2-1; tentatively, D is TRBD1 (6 bases). Germline V lookup: CDR1 LNHDA, CDR2 SQIVND (reference sequence). CDR3 length equals 13 residues. Trimming removed 5 bases from V and 2 bases from J, with 7 bases in between. The CDR3 region is CASSQGPYNEQFF. CDR3 bases: TGTGCCAGTAGTCAGGGGCCCTACAATGAGCAGTTCTTC.

The chain joins TRBV28 to TRBJ1-5; D is possibly TRBD1 (5 bases). Between the trimmed V and J ends, which lost 3 bases and 1 base, there was a span of 13 bases. The CDR3 is made up of 16 amino acids. CDR1 is MDHEN, CDR2 SYDVKM, per germline. For the CDR3, the DNA is TGTGCCAGCAGTTTGGGGCGGTTGGGGAGCAATCAGCCCCAGCATTTT. Translating gives CASSLGRLGSNQPQHF.

V gene TRBV5-1 combines with J gene TRBJ1-5, with D maybe TRBD1 (5 bases). Per the germline V gene, CDR1 is SGHRS and CDR2 is YFSETQ. The V gene lost 0 bases and the J gene lost 4 bases, with 8 bases spanning the gap. The CDR3 has 14 amino acids. Here the CDR3 reads CASSLEAGNQPQHF. In DNA form, the CDR3 reads TGCGCCAGCAGCTTGGAGGCAGGGAATCAGCCCCAGCATTTT.

The gene calls are TRBV19 and TRBJ1-5; 7 bases align to TRBD1. Germline assignment: CDR1 LNHDA and CDR2 SQIVND (reference sequence). The CDR3 sequence is 17 residues long. V lost 1 base and J lost 7; bases outside the gene matches: 13. CDR3 amino acids: CASSIVVAGGWRQPQHF. The CDR3 bases are TGTGCCAGTAGTATAGTCGTGGCAGGGGGTTGGAGGCAGCCCCAGCATTTT. Together with reference TRBV19 and TRBJ1-5, the CDR3 gives the full variable domain: DGGITQSPKYLFRKEGQNVTLSCEQNLNHDAMYWYRQDPGQGLRLIYYSQIVNDFQKGDIAEGYSVSREKKESFPLTVTSAQKNPTAFYLCASSIVVAGGWRQPQHFGDGTRLSIL.